A single sample gave rise to the 4 T cell receptor beta chains below, sequenced in a study of CD4 and CD8 cells across lung adenocarcinoma regions. TCRdb analysed the PCR reads with MiXCR anew, one entry per CDR3 protein. The sample contains thousands of distinct CDR3 sequences, around 54% of which appear only once. The sample was CD4+ T cells from the margin of a lung tumor. The source of these receptors is a female donor with lung adenocarcinoma. The CD4 and CD8 labels of this study may be unreliable.

Of note for this clonotype: The missing conserved phenylalanine or tryptophan at the end of this CDR3 makes a read error likely. The DNA is omitted, as the CDR3 cannot be located on it reliably, and the CDR3 follows TCRdb's listing. The chain has TRBV7-2 and TRBJ2-3; the table's TRBD1 call for D was not verified on the DNA. The CDR3 is made up of 13 amino acids, end residues included. Germline CDR1 reads SGHTA; CDR2 reads FQGNSA. The CDR3 loop is CASGPVWGQTSFS.

V gene TRBV27 combines with J gene TRBJ2-3, with 8 nucleotides matching TRBD2. Germline V gene sequence: CDR1 MNHEY, CDR2 SMNVEV (reference sequence). Germline trimming cut 5 bases from V and 7 bases from J; bases unmatched to any gene: 23. The CDR3 has 19 amino acids. The DNA of the CDR3 is TGTGCCAGCAGTCACAAGTCCATGGGGGGCAGCGGGAGAGTAAATACGCAGTATTTT. Amino acid sequence: CASSHKSMGGSGRVNTQYF.

The rearrangement links TRBV27 to TRBJ2-4; the D call may be TRBD1 or TRBD2 (5 bases each). CDR3 length: 15 residues. Trimming pared 7 bases from V and 13 bases from J, leaving 26 bases between. Germline assignment: CDR1 MNHEY and CDR2 SMNVEV (reference sequence). CDR3 nucleotides: TGTGCCAGCACCAACGTCGGCCGGGACGGAAACACCCAGTACTTC. This gives the protein CASTNVGRDGNTQYF.

This clonotype is labeled as medium-sized (0.01 to 0.1%). This sequence joins TRBV27 and TRBJ2-5; the D is unclear. The V gene's germline CDR1 is MNHEY and CDR2 SMNVEV (reference sequence). There are 11 residues in the CDR3. The V gene lost 7 bases and the J gene lost 5 bases, with 8 bases spanning the gap. CDR3 sequence (DNA): TGTGCCAGCAAAGACTGGGAGACCCAGTACTTC. Residues: CASKDWETQYF.